The present TCR beta chain was sequenced within a study of CD8+CD57+ T cells in acquired aplastic anemia. Study as a whole: An average of 3.2 ug of DNA was obtained from sorted CD4+ and CD8+ cells. Points from the study as a whole: No significant difference in CD8+ Simpson's diversity was found between patients and controls. There were over 25 CD8+ CDR3 sequences that occurred in both patients and controls.

TCR beta VDJ and CDR3 were profiled, and genomic DNA was the template. TCRdb re-analysed the reads in MiXCR, keeping a single row per CDR3 protein. Of around 150,000 distinct CDR3 sequences listed, about 45% are singletons. All sequencing subjects had displayed CD8+CD57+ cell expansion on flow cytometry. This clonotype has only a few counts. Its antigen is still unknown. The germline CDR1 and CDR2 sequences are MDHEN and SYDVKM. The CDR3 loop spans 14 amino acids. V shed 8 bases, J shed 4 bases, and the junction held 8 bases outside the gene matches. The rearrangement uses TRBV28 and TRBJ1-5, with TRBD1 identical over 7 bases. This TCR came from a human donor with aplastic anemia. Sequencing was carried out using sorted CD4+, CD8+, or CD8+CD57+ T cells (not recorded which) from PBMCs. CDR3 region: CASRDGTVNQPQHF. In nucleotides, the CDR3 is TGTGCCAGCCGCGATGGGACAGTAAATCAGCCCCAGCATTTT.